The 13 T cell receptor beta chains in this list originate from one sample, sequenced in a study of shared clonotypes between healthy human individuals (dated by TCRdb to the early 2020s). The library relied on the immunoSEQ multiplex PCR assay. TCRdb retrieved this table from immuneACCESS and kept in-frame rearrangements only. Not all clones are present; in checked studies, unresolved V genes account for under half, and no reason is known for the remainder. The sample table lists approximately 510,000 clones, less than 85% of them with a count of one. The leading ten clones occupy under 15% of the sample. Sequences were obtained from PBMCs. These receptors were collected from a woman aged 40-49 years in good health. Some clones in this sample may be carry-over from other donors' samples.

The gene calls are TRBV5-6 and TRBJ2-5; 10 nucleotides line up with TRBD1. Germline V gives CDR1 SGHDT, CDR2 YYEEEE. The junction had 10 bases not matched to a gene; V was cut back by 3 bases and J by 5 bases. The CDR3 covers 16 residues. CDR3 sequence reads: CASSSGQGGWAETQYF. The CDR3 bases are TGTGCCAGCAGCTCTGGACAGGGGGGTTGGGCGGAGACCCAGTACTTC.

Here the CDR3 DNA reads TGCGCCAGCAGCTTGGGTACAGGTATCGGGCAAGAGACCCAGTACTTC. As protein: CASSLGTGIGQETQYF. V gene TRBV5-1 combines with J gene TRBJ2-5; D may be TRBD1 (5 bases). The length of the CDR3 is 16 residues. Germline lookup yields CDR1 SGHRS and CDR2 YFSETQ. Trimming removed 0 bases at V and 2 bases at J, with 14 bases between.

The genes are TRBV11-2 and TRBJ1-6; D is ambiguous. CDR1 is SGHAT and CDR2 is FQNNGV in the germline V gene. The CDR3 covers 14 residues. The V gene lost 0 bases and the J gene lost 8 bases, with 8 bases spanning the gap. In DNA, the CDR3 is TGTGCCAGCAGCTTAGAACGGATTTATTCACCCCTCCACTTT. It specifies CASSLERIYSPLHF.

CDR3 sequence reads: CASSFVMGQVNVAFF. For the CDR3, the DNA is TGTGCCAGCAGTTTCGTAATGGGACAGGTCAATGTAGCTTTCTTT. The J gene is TRBJ1-1, the V gene TRBV28; TRBD1 aligns across 8 bases. CDR1 is MDHEN and CDR2 is SYDVKM in the germline V gene. The J segment lost 10 bases and the V segment lost 3 bases, leaving 13 bases of the junction unmatched. This CDR3 is built from 15 residues. The full variable domain, in which reference TRBV28 and TRBJ1-1 provide the parts outside the CDR3, is DVKVTQSSRYLVKRTGEKVFLECVQDMDHENMFWYRQDPGLGLRLIYFSYDVKMKEKGDIPEGYSVSREKKERFSLILESASTNQTSMYLCASSFVMGQVNVAFFGQGTRLTVV.

With regard to this clone: Other DNA sequences in the same sample also yield this CDR3. This sequence joins TRBV29-1 and TRBJ2-7; D tentatively fits TRBD1 or TRBD2 (5 bases each). The germline V gene encodes CDR1 SQVTM and CDR2 ANQGSEA. The CDR3 consists of 11 residues. V dropped 3 bases and J dropped 2 bases, with 5 bases sitting between them. The CDR3 is CSVEGAYEQYF. The CDR3 nucleotides are TGCAGCGTTGAGGGGGCCTACGAGCAGTACTTC.

The rearrangement links TRBV28 to TRBJ2-7; D is ambiguous. This CDR3 has 14 amino acids. Trimming removed 3 bases from V and 9 bases from J, with 18 bases in between. Germline loops: CDR1 MDHEN, CDR2 SYDVKM. The CDR3 loop is CASSFTRNYDWQYF. Here the CDR3 DNA reads TGTGCCAGCAGTTTCACGCGGAACTACGATTGGCAGTACTTC.

The chain recombines TRBV27 with TRBJ2-5; 9 bases are shared with TRBD2. The germline gives CDR1 MNHEY, CDR2 SMNVEV (reference sequence). V lost 5 bases to trimming and J lost 5 bases; unmatched junction nucleotides: 6. The CDR3 is 14 residues long. CDR3 bases: TGTGCCAGCAGTCACCTAGCGGGACGGGAGACCCAGTACTTC. This sequence encodes CASSHLAGRETQYF.

Concerning this clone itself: This specimen includes other DNA sequences encoding the same CDR3. The chain joins TRBV5-1 to TRBJ1-3; 9 positions agree with TRBD1. This CDR3 is 15 amino acids long. J was trimmed by 4 bases and V by 4 bases; bases with no gene match: 6. Germline loops: CDR1 SGHRS, CDR2 YFSETQ. The CDR3 nucleotides read TGCGCCAGCAGCCTGCGGGGACAGGGAGGAAACACCATATATTTT. It codes for CASSLRGQGGNTIYF.

The chain couples TRBV5-1 to TRBJ2-6; D gene uncertain. The CDR3 is 15 residues long. Germline CDR1 SGHRS, CDR2 YFSETQ. V lost 0 bases, J lost 0 bases, and 4 bases lay in between. As DNA, the CDR3 is TGCGCCAGCAGCTTGGACTACTCTGGGGCCAACGTCCTGACTTTC. Translated: CASSLDYSGANVLTF.

The chain carries TRBV2 and TRBJ2-7; D might be TRBD2 (6 bases). The CDR3 is 13 residues long. The germline gives CDR1 SNHLY, CDR2 FYNNEI. The V end was cut by 4 bases, the J end by 6 bases, with 13 bases between. The CDR3 coding sequence is TGTGCCAGCAGTGGCGAAGCGGGCCGCGAGCAGTACTTC. It is translated as CASSGEAGREQYF. Filled out from reference TRBV2 and TRBJ2-7, the complete variable domain reads EPEVTQTPSHQVTQMGQEVILRCVPISNHLYFYWYRQILGQKVEFLVSFYNNEISEKSEIFDDQFSVERPDGSNFTLKIRSTKLEDSAMYFCASSGEAGREQYFGPGTRLTVT.

This chain links TRBV28 with TRBJ2-4, with TRBD1 as a possible D gene (5 bases). The CDR3 runs 14 residues. V lost 3 bases to trimming and J lost 2 bases, with 8 bases between them. In germline, CDR1 is MDHEN, CDR2 SYDVKM. The CDR3 protein is CASSLQGSKNIQYF. CDR3 DNA sequence: TGTGCCAGCAGTTTGCAGGGATCCAAAAACATTCAGTACTTC.

The V and J genes are TRBV10-3 and TRBJ2-1, with D maybe TRBD1 (6 bases). The CDR3 extends over 12 amino acids. Deletions cut 11 bases from V and 0 bases from J, with 8 bases between. Germline lookup yields CDR1 ENHRY and CDR2 SYGVKD. The DNA of the CDR3 is TGTGCCTCAGGGGACTCCTACAATGAGCAGTTCTTC. Amino acids: CASGDSYNEQFF.

The chain is built from TRBV14 and TRBJ2-1; 12 bases are shared with TRBD1. This CDR3 has 16 amino acids. CDR1 and CDR2 (germline): SGHDN, FVKESK. After removal of 4 bases from V and 8 bases from J, the junction contained 9 bases not matched to a gene. CDR3 in amino acids: CASSRTKGTGGDEQFF. The CDR3 DNA follows: TGTGCCAGCAGCCGGACGAAGGGGACAGGGGGCGATGAGCAGTTCTTC.